Sequencing of this T cell receptor beta chain was carried out in a study of blood T cell repertoires in COVID-19 (dated by TCRdb to 2019 to 2021). About the investigation overall: The collaborator samples originated in the United States, Italy and Spain and spanned the acute and convalescent phases of COVID-19. The prospective study material was composed of cDNA or gDNA derived from T cells, B-cell-depleted T cells, or PBMCs. Deeply sampled blood TCRbeta repertoires from subjects exposed to, actively infected with, or recovered from COVID-19 were included in the dataset. The repertoires were made available in a free public database intended to serve as a resource for research on the immune response to SARS-CoV-2. Samples were obtained from the ongoing ImmuneRACE study (first 160 participants) and from some 1,300 subjects provided by 6 global collaborators. A de-identified subject ID, COVID-19 status, age in years and sex were almost always included in the sample metadata. Where available, HLA class I and class II types were obtained from metadata supplied by the sample provider rather than from assay-based typing.

The junction shows trimming of 11 bases on V and 2 bases on J, and the gene matches do not reach 20 bases of it. CDR1 and CDR2, looked up from the germline V gene, are ENHRY and SYGVKD. The CDR3 contains 18 residues, cysteine and phenylalanine counted. This entry keeps only the CDR3 DNA: 54 bases, framed from base 1. Findings and caveats that apply to the study as a whole: The amount of clinical and demographic metadata varied by source and participant and was provided uncurated.

Concerning this clone itself: What this receptor recognizes is not known. No base quality information exists; no much larger clone differs at one position.

TCRbeta CDR3 regions were amplified from genomic DNA using the immunoSEQ Assay, a bias-controlled multiplex PCR. The paper's processing steps were these. Nucleated cell counts per sample were estimated from amplification of reference gene primers within the assay. To quantify the absolute abundance of each unique TCRbeta CDR3 rearrangement, sequence reads were collapsed and filtered. For each sample, productive Simpson clonality was calculated as the square root of Simpson's diversity index across productive rearrangements. As stored in TCRdb, this immuneACCESS dataset retains in-frame rearrangements with V and J assigned. A fraction of the clones does not appear; measured against another copy, unresolved V genes explain less than half of the discrepancy, and the remainder lacks a known reason. V and J calls and clone size come straight from that table; D and trimming were deduced from the DNA. This sample has 150,000 or so clones in its table, and over 75% of those were observed once. The ten largest clonotypes hold about an eighth of the sample.

In Seattle, one collaborating source enrolled patients while the infection was active and tracked those patients longitudinally over the course of disease. The collaborating institutions used their own protocols to collect whole blood in K2EDTA tubes. Collaborator samples were shipped for TCRbeta analysis as frozen whole blood, isolated PBMCs, or DNA extracted from either sample type. This TCR derives from a man aged 18 to 35 with COVID-19, enrolled during active disease. Sequencing was performed on peripheral blood. The chain couples TRBV10-3 to TRBJ2-2, with 7 junctional bases fitting TRBD1. The DNA is TGTGCCTCCCGAGGGCCCATATGGACAGGCTCCAACACCGGGGAGCTGTTTTTT. Its translation reads: CASRGPIWTGSNTGELFF.